A single sample is the source of the 20 T cell receptor beta chains below, sequenced in a study of human CD8 memory T cell subsets (dated by TCRdb to about 2020). A Human TCR Profiling Kit was used to prepare UMI-labeled 5' RACE TCRbeta libraries. Each CDR3 protein sequence appears as one entry after TCRdb reprocessed the reads, and no DNA is included. This sample's table carries about 20,000 distinct CDR3 sequences. About 5% of the sample is in the top ten clones. The sequenced material came from CD8+ T cells from PBMCs. The receptors come from a human donor in good health.

This sequence joins TRBV6-5 and TRBJ2-5. There are 12 residues in the CDR3. Germline lookup yields CDR1 MNHEY and CDR2 SVGAGI. This CDR3 is CASSYRGETQYF.

The V call is TRBV2, the J call TRBJ1-1; checking the TCRdb D call of TRBD1 is not possible without DNA. Germline CDR1 SNHLY, CDR2 FYNNEI. The CDR3 runs 14 residues. The CDR3 here is CASSEATGSAEAFF.

The genes are TRBV27 and TRBJ2-1; TCRdb's D call of TRBD1 is untestable without DNA. From germline, CDR1 is MNHEY and CDR2 SMNVEV (reference sequence). The CDR3 has 15 residues. CDR3 residues: CASSLTGATYNEQFF.

This chain joins TRBV28 and TRBJ1-2; TCRdb's assignment of TRBD1 cannot be checked, as there is no DNA. The CDR3 spans 16 residues. Germline V CDR1 and CDR2: MDHEN, SYDVKM. CDR3: CASSLPPGQATYGYTF.

This sequence joins TRBV9 and TRBJ1-1; TCRdb names TRBD1, which stays unverified in the absence of DNA. Germline values: CDR1 SGDLS, CDR2 YYNGEE. This CDR3 region has 12 residues. CDR3 region: CASSVGTGEAFF.

This chain uses TRBV28 with TRBJ2-2; as DNA is missing, the TRBD1 call by TCRdb cannot be tested. The germline V gene encodes CDR1 MDHEN and CDR2 SYDVKM. The CDR3 has 14 amino acids. The CDR3 spells CASSLTGRTGELFF.

The V and J genes are TRBV13 and TRBJ2-3; TCRdb's assignment of TRBD2 cannot be checked, as there is no DNA. Germline CDR1 PRHDT, CDR2 FYEKMQ (reference sequence). CDR3 size: 18 residues. The chain's CDR3 is CASSSRWDGSSDTDTQYF.

The rearrangement uses TRBV4-3 and TRBJ2-7; TCRdb names TRBD2, which stays unverified in the absence of DNA. CDR3 size: 16 residues. The germline V gene has CDR1 LGHNA and CDR2 YSLEER. The CDR3 sequence is CASSQDPAGGPGEQYF.

The chain's CDR3 is CASSQFSLAGHNPGLNTGELFF. The chain links TRBV4-3 to TRBJ2-2; the TRBD1 assignment by TCRdb is unverifiable without DNA. Per the germline V gene, CDR1 is LGHNA and CDR2 is YSLEER. The CDR3 totals 22 residues.

J is TRBJ1-1 and V is TRBV5-1. The germline V gene has CDR1 SGHRS and CDR2 YFSETQ. The CDR3 has 14 amino acids. CDR3 sequence: CASSPGTGVPEAFF.

V gene TRBV6-6 combines with J gene TRBJ2-7; checking the TCRdb D call of TRBD2 is not possible without DNA. The V gene's germline CDR1 is MNHNY and CDR2 SVGAGI (reference sequence). The CDR3 totals 15 residues. The CDR3 loop is CASSSDGRANYEQYF.

V is TRBV19 and J is TRBJ1-6. CDR3 length equals 14 residues. CDR1 LNHDA and CDR2 SQIVND come from the germline V gene (reference sequence). The CDR3 spells CASSIAQRNSPLHF.

This sequence joins TRBV5-1 and TRBJ2-6. Looked up from germline, CDR1 is SGHRS and CDR2 is YFSETQ. This CDR3 contains 20 residues. CDR3 residues: CASSLGPILYKHSGANVLTF.

This clonotype ranks as medium-sized (0.01 to 0.1%) in terms of frequency. The V gene is TRBV5-4, the J gene TRBJ2-2; the TCRdb D gene call, TRBD2, has no DNA to confirm it. Germline V gene data show CDR1 as SGHNT and CDR2 as YYREEE (reference sequence). The CDR3 is 16 residues long. CDR3 amino acids: CASSTGLAGVTGELFF.

The chain combines TRBV9 with TRBJ2-5; TCRdb's assignment of TRBD1 cannot be checked, as there is no DNA. This CDR3 has 18 residues. Germline V lookup: CDR1 SGDLS, CDR2 YYNGEE. The CDR3 region is CASSVQEGTGDYQETQYF.

The chain employs TRBV6-1 and TRBJ2-2. The CDR3 runs 15 residues. Germline V CDR1 and CDR2: MNHNS, SASEGT. The CDR3: CASSDIGQNTGELFF.

The V call is TRBV6-6, the J call TRBJ2-3; TCRdb lists TRBD2, though no DNA is available to test this call. Germline V lookup: CDR1 MNHNY, CDR2 SVGAGI (reference sequence). The CDR3 has 17 residues. CDR3 protein: CASSYSGLAGGQDTQYF.

This clonotype is classed as medium-sized by frequency. This rearrangement joins TRBV12-3 or TRBV12-4 to TRBJ1-5; the D call from TCRdb, TRBD1, cannot be confirmed without DNA. This CDR3 is built from 15 residues. This chain's CDR3 is CASGAGQGTNQPQHF.

V and J are TRBV20-1 and TRBJ2-7; TCRdb calls TRBD1, which cannot be checked without DNA. CDR3 length: 14 amino acids. Germline CDR1 reads DFQATT; CDR2 reads SNEGSKA (reference sequence). The CDR3 sequence is CSARDWFSGDEQYF.

The rearrangement uses TRBV20-1 and TRBJ1-2; TCRdb returns TRBD1, unconfirmable since there is no DNA. This CDR3 has 14 amino acids. Germline assignment: CDR1 DFQATT and CDR2 SNEGSKA (reference sequence). The CDR3 loop is CSAREDRSSYGYTF.